This is a list of T cell receptor beta chains from one sample in a study of T cells in Graves' hyperthyroidism and ophthalmopathy. A single record per CDR3 protein comes from TCRdb applying MiXCR to the multiplex PCR reads. Of under 350,000 distinct CDR3 sequences listed, roughly 21% are singletons. Source material: blood. The receptors originated from a woman in her forties or fifties with Graves' hyperthyroidism. Both conserved end residues are part of each CDR3. Fields, in order: D gene, J gene, clone size, V gene, CDR3 DNA, CDR3 protein. The D gene is left open where the match is weak. For some rows the clone size is stated as once, few or many, or as a class when expanded; others skip it.

d_call: NA
j_call: TRBJ1-2
clone_size: many
v_call: TRBV30
cdr3_nt: TGTGCCTGGACCCCCGTTCGTACCTATGGCTACACCTTC
cdr3_aa: CAWTPVRTYGYTF

d_call: TRBD1
j_call: TRBJ2-1
clone_size: many
v_call: TRBV20-1
cdr3_nt: TGCAGTGCGGCCCGGGACAGGGGGCGTCCCCAGTTCTTC
cdr3_aa: CSAARDRGRPQFF

d_call: NA
j_call: TRBJ1-5
clone_size: many
v_call: TRBV2
cdr3_nt: TGTGCCAGCACGGAATTTAAGGATAGCAATCAGCCCCAGCATTTT
cdr3_aa: CASTEFKDSNQPQHF

d_call: TRBD1
j_call: TRBJ1-6
clone_size: NA
v_call: TRBV15
cdr3_nt: TGTGCCACCAGCACGAGGACAGGGGGCCTCCACTTT
cdr3_aa: CATSTRTGGLHF

d_call: NA
j_call: TRBJ1-1
clone_size: NA
v_call: TRBV5-1
cdr3_nt: TGCGCCAGCACCCCTGGGGGGACGAACACTGAAGCTTTCTTT
cdr3_aa: CASTPGGTNTEAFF

d_call: TRBD2
j_call: TRBJ2-5
clone_size: many
v_call: TRBV12-3/TRBV12-4
cdr3_nt: TGTGCCAGCAGTTCCCGGGGAGGAGCGGGAGCGGCCCAGTACTTC
cdr3_aa: CASSSRGGAGAAQYF

d_call: NA
j_call: TRBJ1-2
clone_size: many
v_call: TRBV6-1
cdr3_nt: TGTGCCAGCAGCCACCAAGAGCGGTTTCGCGGCTACACCTTC
cdr3_aa: CASSHQERFRGYTF

d_call: TRBD2
j_call: TRBJ2-7
clone_size: few
v_call: TRBV6-1
cdr3_nt: TGTGCCAGCAGTGAAATCGGCGGGAGAGGCGAGCAGTACTTC
cdr3_aa: CASSEIGGRGEQYF

d_call: NA
j_call: TRBJ1-6
clone_size: few
v_call: TRBV6-1
cdr3_nt: TGTGCCAGCAGTGAACGGGCTAGCTCCTATAATTCACCCCTCCACTTT
cdr3_aa: CASSERASSYNSPLHF

d_call: NA
j_call: TRBJ1-6
clone_size: few
v_call: TRBV6-5
cdr3_nt: TGTGCCAGCAGTTACGCTCCGGGGGGAATAGGGTCCTATAATTCACCCCTCCACTTT
cdr3_aa: CASSYAPGGIGSYNSPLHF

d_call: NA
j_call: TRBJ2-3
clone_size: many
v_call: TRBV2
cdr3_nt: TGTGCCAGCAGCGTTACCCCAGATACGCAGTATTTT
cdr3_aa: CASSVTPDTQYF

d_call: TRBD2
j_call: TRBJ2-1
clone_size: many
v_call: TRBV24-1
cdr3_nt: TGTGCCACCAGTGTGGGCGGGAGCGCGAGCAATGAGCAGTTCTTC
cdr3_aa: CATSVGGSASNEQFF

d_call: TRBD1
j_call: TRBJ1-1
clone_size: many
v_call: TRBV29-1
cdr3_nt: TGCAGCGTCCACAGGGGCACTGAAGCTTTCTTT
cdr3_aa: CSVHRGTEAFF

d_call: TRBD2
j_call: TRBJ2-5
clone_size: many
v_call: TRBV19
cdr3_nt: TGTGCCAGTAGTACCGGGCTAGCGGGCACAGTGGAGACCCAGTACTTC
cdr3_aa: CASSTGLAGTVETQYF

d_call: NA
j_call: TRBJ2-1
clone_size: NA
v_call: TRBV4-1
cdr3_nt: TGCGCCAGCAGCCACAAGGGGACTCTAAACAATGAGCAGTTCTTC
cdr3_aa: CASSHKGTLNNEQFF

d_call: NA
j_call: TRBJ2-1
clone_size: NA
v_call: TRBV10-3
cdr3_nt: TGTGCCAGCAGGTCCGGCGCAGGGAACAATGAGCAGTTCTTC
cdr3_aa: CASRSGAGNNEQFF

d_call: TRBD1
j_call: TRBJ2-5
clone_size: few
v_call: TRBV15
cdr3_nt: TGTGCCACCAGCAGAGATCAGGGGGCTCAAGAGACCCAGTACTTC
cdr3_aa: CATSRDQGAQETQYF

d_call: TRBD1
j_call: TRBJ2-7
clone_size: many
v_call: TRBV11-1
cdr3_nt: TGTGCCAGCAGCTTAAGGACAGGGGGTCTCGAGCAGTACTTC
cdr3_aa: CASSLRTGGLEQYF

d_call: NA
j_call: TRBJ2-1
clone_size: NA
v_call: TRBV7-8
cdr3_nt: TGTGCCAGCAGCCCCCGTAGTTACAATGAGCAGTTCTTC
cdr3_aa: CASSPRSYNEQFF

d_call: NA
j_call: TRBJ2-7
clone_size: NA
v_call: TRBV18
cdr3_nt: TGTGCCAGCTCACCTGGGGCAGTCAGCTACGAGCAGTACTTC
cdr3_aa: CASSPGAVSYEQYF

d_call: TRBD1
j_call: TRBJ2-5
clone_size: NA
v_call: TRBV9
cdr3_nt: TGTGCCAGCAGCGTAGGGGACAGGGGCGAGACCCAGTACTTC
cdr3_aa: CASSVGDRGETQYF

d_call: TRBD1
j_call: TRBJ1-1
clone_size: many
v_call: TRBV19
cdr3_nt: TGTGCCAGTAGTCGACGGGACAGGGATAACACTGAAGCTTTCTTT
cdr3_aa: CASSRRDRDNTEAFF

d_call: NA
j_call: TRBJ1-6
clone_size: many
v_call: TRBV5-1
cdr3_nt: TGCGCCAGGACCGGCGCAGGGTGGAGTTCACCCCTCCACTTT
cdr3_aa: CARTGAGWSSPLHF

d_call: NA
j_call: TRBJ1-1
clone_size: many
v_call: TRBV29-1
cdr3_nt: TGCAGCGTCGCTGGCTCAACCTCAGGGAGGGCTGAAGCTTTCTTT
cdr3_aa: CSVAGSTSGRAEAFF

d_call: NA
j_call: TRBJ2-2
clone_size: NA
v_call: TRBV30
cdr3_nt: TGTGCCTTGGGACACCCCGGGGAGCTGTTTTTT
cdr3_aa: CALGHPGELFF

d_call: NA
j_call: TRBJ1-1
clone_size: NA
v_call: TRBV6-4
cdr3_nt: TGTGCCAGCAGTGAGGCAGGCTTCGGAATGAACACTGAAGCTTTCTTT
cdr3_aa: CASSEAGFGMNTEAFF